Sequencing of this T cell receptor beta chain was carried out in a study of blood T cell repertoires in COVID-19. Germline lookup yields CDR1 LGHNA and CDR2 YNFKEQ. The CDR3 spans 15 residues. Notes on this clone: One end of the junction varies from germline; a read error may be responsible.

Assay: immunoSEQ multiplex PCR; the TCRdb copy retains only in-frame clones and omits some. Here the sample spans roughly 100,000 clones, nearly 90% being singletons. The receptor's source is a man aged 50-60 years with active COVID-19. Sequenced input: peripheral blood. V gene TRBV4-2 combines with J gene TRBJ2-3; D is unclear. CDR3 DNA sequence: TGTGCCAGCAGCCCTTCATCGCACAGCACAGATACGCAGTTTTTT. It encodes CASSPSSHSTDTQFF.